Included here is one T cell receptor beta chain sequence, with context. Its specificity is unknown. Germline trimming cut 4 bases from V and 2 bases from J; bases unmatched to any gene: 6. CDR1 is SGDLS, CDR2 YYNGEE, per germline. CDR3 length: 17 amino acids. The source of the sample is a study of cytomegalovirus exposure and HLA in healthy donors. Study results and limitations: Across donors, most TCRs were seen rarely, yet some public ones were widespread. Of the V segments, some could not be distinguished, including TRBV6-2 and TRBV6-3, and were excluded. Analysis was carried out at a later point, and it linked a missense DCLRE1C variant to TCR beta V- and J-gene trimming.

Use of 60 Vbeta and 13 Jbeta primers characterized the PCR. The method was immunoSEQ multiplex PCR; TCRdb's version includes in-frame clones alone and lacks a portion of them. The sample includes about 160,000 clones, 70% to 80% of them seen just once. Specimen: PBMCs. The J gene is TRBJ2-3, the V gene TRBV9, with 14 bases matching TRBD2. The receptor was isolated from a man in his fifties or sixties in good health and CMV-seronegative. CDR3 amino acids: CASSPRTSGGLTDTQYF. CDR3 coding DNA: TGTGCCAGCAGCCCTAGGACTAGCGGGGGGCTCACAGATACGCAGTATTTT.